The entry below gives a single T cell receptor beta chain sequence along with its context. Documented time point: persistent/refractory GD, antithyroid drugs over 5 years with positive TRAb. Scientists built the TCR library using RNA that was extracted from PBMCs. Doctors identified Graves' disease using the American Thyroid Association guidelines. HTBI primers from iRepertoire and Arm-PCR of CDR3 regions yielded the TCR beta libraries. TCRdb ran MiXCR on the multiplex PCR reads and lists one entry per CDR3 protein. The sample has 350,000 to 500,000 distinct CDR3 sequences, around a fifth seen once. In germline, CDR1 is WNHNN, CDR2 SYGVQD (reference sequence). The CDR3 spans 13 residues. Unmatched junction bases numbered 5, after V lost 8 bases and J lost 7 bases. The data originate from a study of regulatory T cells in long-lasting Graves disease. The wider study: With positive TSH receptor antibodies and over 5 years of antithyroid drugs, Graves' disease was considered persistent.

The chain recombines TRBV10-1 with TRBJ1-6; 7 bases agree with TRBD1. This TCR was sampled from a female donor with Graves disease. The specimen was peripheral blood mononuclear cells (PBMCs), collected when the disease was refractory, from a patient treated with antithyroid drugs. The CDR3 bases are TGCGCCAGCCAGGGGGATGGGAATTCACCCCTCCACTTT. Residues: CASQGDGNSPLHF.